This T cell receptor (beta chain) was retrieved from a study of OX40 agonist ivuxolimab in advanced cancers. The overall study: Aged roughly 23 to 90 with a mean of about 63 years, they were around 79% male.

Sequenced by immunoSEQ multiplex PCR; TCRdb stores in-frame clones only, minus some. Of tens of thousands of clones detected, 87% appear once; the ten largest clones hold roughly 1.5%. Peripheral blood came from all dose cohorts at three timepoints. Germline V gene sequence: CDR1 MDHEN, CDR2 SYDVKM. The CDR3 length is 14 residues. Trimming cost V 5 bases and J 6 bases; bases outside gene matches: 8. The material sequenced was CD4+ or CD8+ T cells sorted from blood, taken in a trial of the OX40 agonist ivuxolimab. This rearrangement joins TRBV28 to TRBJ1-2, with 8 bases identical to TRBD1. This receptor was taken from an adult with an advanced solid tumor such as melanoma, head and neck, liver or kidney cancer. CDR3: CASSLLTGVDGYTF. The CDR3 bases are TGTGCCAGCAGTCTCCTGACAGGGGTAGATGGCTACACCTTC.